This T cell receptor beta chain appears in the sequencing data of a study of blood T cells in healthy people across ages. Concerning this clonotype: The antigen is undetermined.

PBMCs numbering at least 7 million were isolated per sample. Primers used in a second PCR of about 7 to 12 cycles were a sample-barcoded 5' primer and a J-beta primer mix. A single record per CDR3 protein comes from TCRdb applying MiXCR to the 5' RACE reads. The table has more than 900,000 distinct CDR3 sequences, approximately 25% seen once. Study conclusions and caveats: Roughly linear declines in TCR beta diversity per million T cells occurred with age.

The CDR3 totals 15 residues. The germline gives CDR1 MNHNY, CDR2 SVGAGI (reference sequence). Trimming stripped 6 bases from V and 0 bases from J, with 14 bases between. This sample was also put to use in a study of T cells of mothers and their children. As reported in that work: Every microgram of extracted RNA entered cDNA synthesis, around 1.4 ug per 15 ul.

This clonotype was obtained from a girl under 10 years old in good health. The chain recombines TRBV6-6 with TRBJ1-1, with D possibly matching TRBD1 (5 bases). Material: blood. The CDR3 DNA sequence: TGTGCCAGCAGCAACACTGGGGCCCTGAACACTGAAGCTTTCTTT. This gives the protein CASSNTGALNTEAFF.